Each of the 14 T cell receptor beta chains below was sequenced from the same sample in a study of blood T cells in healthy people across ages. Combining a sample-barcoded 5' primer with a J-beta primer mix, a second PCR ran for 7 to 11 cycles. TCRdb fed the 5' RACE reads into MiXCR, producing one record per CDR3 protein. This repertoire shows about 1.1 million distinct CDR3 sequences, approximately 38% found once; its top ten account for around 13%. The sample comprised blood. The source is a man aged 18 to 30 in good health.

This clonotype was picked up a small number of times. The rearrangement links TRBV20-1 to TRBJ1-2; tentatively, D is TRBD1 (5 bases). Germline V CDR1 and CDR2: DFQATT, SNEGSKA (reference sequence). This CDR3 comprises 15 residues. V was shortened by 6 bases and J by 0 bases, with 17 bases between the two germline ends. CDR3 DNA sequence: TGCAGTGCCTTAATCGGGGACGGGACTAACTATGGCTACACCTTC. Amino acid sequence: CSALIGDGTNYGYTF.

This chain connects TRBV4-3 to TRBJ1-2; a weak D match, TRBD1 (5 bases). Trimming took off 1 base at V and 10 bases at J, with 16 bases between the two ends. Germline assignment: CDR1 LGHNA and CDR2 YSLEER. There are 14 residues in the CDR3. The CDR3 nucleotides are TGCGCCAGCAGCCAAGGCGTGGACGGGGGTTACTACACCTTC. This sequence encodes CASSQGVDGGYYTF.

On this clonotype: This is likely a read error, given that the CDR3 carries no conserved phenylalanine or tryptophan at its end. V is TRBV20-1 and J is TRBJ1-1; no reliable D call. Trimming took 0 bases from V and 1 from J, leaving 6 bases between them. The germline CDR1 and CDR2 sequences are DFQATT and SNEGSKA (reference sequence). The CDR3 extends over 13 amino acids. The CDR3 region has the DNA TGCAGTGCTAGAGATCCCTCGAACACTGAAGCTTTCTTG. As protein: CSARDPSNTEAFL.

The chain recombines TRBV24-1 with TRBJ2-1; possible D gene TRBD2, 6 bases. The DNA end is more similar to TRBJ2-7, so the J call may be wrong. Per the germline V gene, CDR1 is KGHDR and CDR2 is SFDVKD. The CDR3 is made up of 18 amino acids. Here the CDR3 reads CATPIGLVRGLRYNEQYF. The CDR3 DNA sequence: TGTGCCACCCCGATTGGGTTAGTTAGGGGACTCCGCTACAATGAGCAGTACTTC.

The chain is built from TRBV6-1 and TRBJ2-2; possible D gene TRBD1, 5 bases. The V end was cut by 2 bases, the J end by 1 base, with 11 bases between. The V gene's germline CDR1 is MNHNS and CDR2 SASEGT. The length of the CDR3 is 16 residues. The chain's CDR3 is CASSELTRGNTGELFF. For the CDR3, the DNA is TGTGCCAGCAGTGAATTGACAAGGGGGAACACCGGGGAGCTGTTTTTT.

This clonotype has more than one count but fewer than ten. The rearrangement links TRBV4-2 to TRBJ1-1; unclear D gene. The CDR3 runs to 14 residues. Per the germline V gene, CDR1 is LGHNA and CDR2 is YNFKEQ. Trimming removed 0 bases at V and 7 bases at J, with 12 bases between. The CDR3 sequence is CASSQDTGRVEAFF. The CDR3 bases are TGTGCCAGCAGCCAAGATACGGGGAGGGTTGAAGCTTTCTTT.

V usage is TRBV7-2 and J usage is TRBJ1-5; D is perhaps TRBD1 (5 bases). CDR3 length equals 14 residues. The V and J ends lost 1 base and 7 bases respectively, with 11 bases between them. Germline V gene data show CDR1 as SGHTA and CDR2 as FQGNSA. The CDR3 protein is CASSLGGRAQPQHF. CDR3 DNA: TGTGCCAGCAGCTTAGGGGGCAGGGCCCAGCCCCAGCATTTT.

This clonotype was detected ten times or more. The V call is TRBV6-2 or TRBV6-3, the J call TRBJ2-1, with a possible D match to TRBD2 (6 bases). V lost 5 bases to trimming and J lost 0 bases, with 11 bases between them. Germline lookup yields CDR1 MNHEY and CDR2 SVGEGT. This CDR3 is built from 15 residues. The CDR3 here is CASSRDSPSYNEQFF. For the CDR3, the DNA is TGTGCCAGCAGTAGGGACTCCCCCTCCTACAATGAGCAGTTCTTC.

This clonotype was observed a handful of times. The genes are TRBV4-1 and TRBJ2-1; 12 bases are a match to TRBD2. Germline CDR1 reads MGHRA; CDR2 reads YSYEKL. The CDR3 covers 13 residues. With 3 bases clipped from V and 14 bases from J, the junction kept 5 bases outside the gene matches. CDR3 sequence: CASSQGSSGGEFF. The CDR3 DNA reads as TGCGCCAGCAGCCAGGGCTCTAGCGGGGGGGAGTTCTTC.

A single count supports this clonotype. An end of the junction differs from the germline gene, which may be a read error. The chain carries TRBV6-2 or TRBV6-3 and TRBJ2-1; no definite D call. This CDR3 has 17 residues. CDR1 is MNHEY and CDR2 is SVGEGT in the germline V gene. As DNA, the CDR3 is TGTGCCAGCAGTTATCTCGGAATCCCCCATCTCTACACTGAGCAGTTCTTC. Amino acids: CASSYLGIPHLYTEQFF.

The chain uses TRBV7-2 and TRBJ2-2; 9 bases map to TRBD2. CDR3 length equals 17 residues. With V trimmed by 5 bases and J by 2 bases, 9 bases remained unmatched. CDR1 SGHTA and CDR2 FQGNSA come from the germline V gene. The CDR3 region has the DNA TGTGCCAGCAGCACCCCAGAGCGGGGGGACAACACCGGGGAGCTGTTTTTT. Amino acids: CASSTPERGDNTGELFF.

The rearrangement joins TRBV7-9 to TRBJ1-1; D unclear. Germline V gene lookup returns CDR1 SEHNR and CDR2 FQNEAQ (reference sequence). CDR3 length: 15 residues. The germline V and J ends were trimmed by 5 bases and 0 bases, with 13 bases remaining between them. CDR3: CASSPQTVMNTEAFF. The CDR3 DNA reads TGTGCCAGCAGCCCGCAGACGGTCATGAACACTGAAGCTTTCTTT.

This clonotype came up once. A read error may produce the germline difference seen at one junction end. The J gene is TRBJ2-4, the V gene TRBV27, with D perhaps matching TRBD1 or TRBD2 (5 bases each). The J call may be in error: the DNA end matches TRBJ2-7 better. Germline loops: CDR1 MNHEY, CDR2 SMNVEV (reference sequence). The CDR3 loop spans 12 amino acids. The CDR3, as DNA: TGCCCCCCGGGGCGGACCCTCTGCGAGCAGTACTTC. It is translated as CPPGRTLCEQYF.

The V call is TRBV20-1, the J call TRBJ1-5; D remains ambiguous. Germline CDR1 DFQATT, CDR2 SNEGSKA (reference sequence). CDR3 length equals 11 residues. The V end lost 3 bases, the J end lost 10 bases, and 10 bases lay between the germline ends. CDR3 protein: CSARFGEPQHF. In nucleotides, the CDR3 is TGCAGTGCTAGGTTCGGAGAACCCCAGCATTTT.